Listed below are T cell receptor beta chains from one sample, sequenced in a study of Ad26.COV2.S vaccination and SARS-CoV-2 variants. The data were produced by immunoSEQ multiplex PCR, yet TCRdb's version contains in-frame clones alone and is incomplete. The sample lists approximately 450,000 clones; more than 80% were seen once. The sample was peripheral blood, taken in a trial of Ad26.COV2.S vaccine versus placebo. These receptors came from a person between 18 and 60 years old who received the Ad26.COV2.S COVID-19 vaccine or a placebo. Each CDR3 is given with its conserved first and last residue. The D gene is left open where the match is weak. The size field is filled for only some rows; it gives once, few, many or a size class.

TGTGCCAGCAGTGACGGGCGGGAGAACACTGAAGCTTTCTTT,CASSDGRENTEAFF,TRBV6-1,once,.,TRBJ1-1
TGTGCCAGCAGCCCCCCATCCCACTACGAGCAGTACTTC,CASSPPSHYEQYF,TRBV7-9,.,.,TRBJ2-7
TGTGCCAGCAGCCTGCTAGCGGGAGTTGCTGATACGCAGTATTTT,CASSLLAGVADTQYF,TRBV7-2,.,TRBD2,TRBJ2-3
TGTGCCAGCAGTTTCGGGGGAGGAGAGACCCAGTACTTC,CASSFGGGETQYF,TRBV28,.,.,TRBJ2-5
TGCGCCAGCAGCGTTAGACAGGTTGATACGCAGTATTTT,CASSVRQVDTQYF,TRBV5-1,.,.,TRBJ2-3
TGCGCCAGCAGCGATCAAACCCCGGGACTAGCGGGAGGGTATAACACCGGGGAGCTGTTTTTT,CASSDQTPGLAGGYNTGELFF,TRBV4-3,once,TRBD2,TRBJ2-2
TGTGCCATCAAAGGTTCCAATCAGCCCCAGCATTTT,CAIKGSNQPQHF,TRBV28,.,.,TRBJ1-5
TGCGCCAGCAGCCAATACTTAGCGGGAGCCTCCGATACGCAGTATTTT,CASSQYLAGASDTQYF,TRBV4-3,.,TRBD2,TRBJ2-3
TGCGCCAGCAGTGAGTTTACGGGACTTCTGAACAATGAGCAGTTCTTC,CASSEFTGLLNNEQFF,TRBV10-1,few,.,TRBJ2-1
TGTGCCAGCAGTTTCCCAAGGACTAGCGGAAAATCCCACACCGGGGAGCTGTTTTTT,CASSFPRTSGKSHTGELFF,TRBV28,.,TRBD2,TRBJ2-2
TGTGCCAGCAGCCCGGACTCGAGCAATGAGCAGTTCTTC,CASSPDSSNEQFF,TRBV3-1/TRBV3-2,.,.,TRBJ2-1
TGTGCCAGCAGTTATAACAGGAACACTGAAGCTTTCTTT,CASSYNRNTEAFF,TRBV6-5,.,.,TRBJ1-1
TGTGCCAGCAGTCAGCAGCGGCCTGAACAAGAGACCCAGTACTTC,CASSQQRPEQETQYF,TRBV6-6,.,.,TRBJ2-5
TGTGCCTGGAGCGGACCCCGGATAGGCCATCGCTTT,CAWSGPRIGHRF,TRBV30,.,.,TRBJ1-4
TGTGCCTTCGGACTAGCGGGTAGCACCGGGGAGCTGTTTTTT,CAFGLAGSTGELFF,TRBV30,.,TRBD2,TRBJ2-2
TGTGCCAGCAGCGAGCAGCTTTTCCCCTACGAGCAGTACTTC,CASSEQLFPYEQYF,TRBV7-9,.,.,TRBJ2-7
TGTGCCAGCAGCCAAGAGGACAGAATGCCCGGGGAGCTGTTTTTT,CASSQEDRMPGELFF,TRBV14,.,.,TRBJ2-2
TGTGCCAGCAGACGGGACAGGGTTCAAAACATTCAGTACTTC,CASRRDRVQNIQYF,TRBV6-5,.,TRBD1,TRBJ2-4
TGTGCCTGCCCTAGTGATCTGAACACTGAAGCTTTCTTT,CACPSDLNTEAFF,TRBV2,.,.,TRBJ1-1
TGCGCCAGCAGCTTGGCGGACAGATACAATGAGCAGTTCTTC,CASSLADRYNEQFF,TRBV5-1,.,.,TRBJ2-1
TGTGCCAGCAGCAAAGGGGAAGGGGACAATCAGCCCCAGCATTTT,CASSKGEGDNQPQHF,TRBV21-1,.,.,TRBJ1-5
TGTGCCAGCAGCGAAGCGGGAGCAGATACGCAGTATTTT,CASSEAGADTQYF,TRBV9,.,TRBD2,TRBJ2-3
TGTGCCAGCAGTTTATATGGGACAGCGAACACCGGGGAGCTGTTTTTT,CASSLYGTANTGELFF,TRBV6-5,.,TRBD1,TRBJ2-2
TGTGCCAGCAGCTTATGGAGGGCAGGGGATCATGAAAAACTGTTTTTT,CASSLWRAGDHEKLFF,TRBV7-3,.,.,TRBJ1-4
TGTGCCAGCTCTATATTATCGGGACAGACTCACACCTACAATGAGCAGTTCTTC,CASSILSGQTHTYNEQFF,TRBV18,.,TRBD1,TRBJ2-1
TGTGCCAGCAGACGCAAACCAGGGTACAAACCCTCCCAAGAGACCCAGTACTTC,CASRRKPGYKPSQETQYF,TRBV28,.,.,TRBJ2-5
TGTGCCAGCAGTTTGGCCGGTGCTAGTGCAGATACGCAGTATTTT,CASSLAGASADTQYF,TRBV28,.,.,TRBJ2-3
TGTGCCAGCAGTGAAAGGTCTGGCTATGGCTACACCTTC,CASSERSGYGYTF,TRBV25-1,few,.,TRBJ1-2
TGCGCCAGCAGCTTGGGGCCCGTTGACAGGGAGTACGAGCAGTACTTC,CASSLGPVDREYEQYF,TRBV5-1,.,TRBD1,TRBJ2-7
TGCGCCAGCAGCCAATTCGGGGGAGGATCCAATGAGCAGTTCTTC,CASSQFGGGSNEQFF,TRBV4-1,.,.,TRBJ2-1
TGTGCCAGCAGCGGGGGAGAGACCCAGTACTTC,CASSGGETQYF,TRBV9,.,.,TRBJ2-5
TGTGCCAGCTCACCACTCCAAGAGACCCAGTACTTC,CASSPLQETQYF,TRBV18,once,.,TRBJ2-5
TGTGCCTGGAAATGGGGAATCCTCACTGAAGCTTTCTTT,CAWKWGILTEAFF,TRBV30,.,.,TRBJ1-1
TGTGCCAGCAGCTCCTCATTAGCGGGATACACAGATACGCAGTATTTT,CASSSSLAGYTDTQYF,TRBV11-3,.,TRBD2,TRBJ2-3
TGTGCCATCGCAGGGCTAGCGGGAGCCACCTACGAGCAGTACTTC,CAIAGLAGATYEQYF,TRBV11-2,once,TRBD2,TRBJ2-7
TGTGCCACCAGTGAACGAAAGGGCACAGATACGCAGTATTTT,CATSERKGTDTQYF,TRBV24-1,.,.,TRBJ2-3
TGTGCCAGCAGCAAAGTCCAAGGGCCCTACGAGCAGTACTTC,CASSKVQGPYEQYF,TRBV21-1,.,.,TRBJ2-7
TGCGCCAGCAGCTTGGCCTCTCAGGCGAACACCGGGGAGCTGTTTTTT,CASSLASQANTGELFF,TRBV5-1,.,.,TRBJ2-2
TGTGCCAGCAGCTTAGTCCAGAACTTAGCCAAAAACATTCAGTACTTC,CASSLVQNLAKNIQYF,TRBV7-2,.,.,TRBJ2-4
TGTGCCAGCAGCTTCGGTGAGAGATCCGGCGTGTCTTTC,CASSFGERSGVSF,TRBV11-2,.,.,TRBJ2-6
TGCGCCAGCAGCTTGGGGCTAGCGGGAGATGAGCAGTTCTTC,CASSLGLAGDEQFF,TRBV5-1,.,TRBD2,TRBJ2-1
TGTGCCAGCAGTTTAGGTGTTTGGGAGCAGCCCCAGCATTTT,CASSLGVWEQPQHF,TRBV27,.,.,TRBJ1-5
TGCGCCAGCGGGAGTACTGGGACTGAAGCTTTCTTT,CASGSTGTEAFF,TRBV4-3,.,.,TRBJ1-1
TGTGCCAGCAGGGATCGGGCCTACAATGAGCAGTTCTTC,CASRDRAYNEQFF,TRBV28,.,.,TRBJ2-1
TGCAGCGTTGGAGGGGATAGCAATCAGCCCCAGCATTTT,CSVGGDSNQPQHF,TRBV29-1,.,.,TRBJ1-5
TGTGCCAGCCACCAGCATGGGGGGGCGCAGAATGAAAAACTGTTTTTT,CASHQHGGAQNEKLFF,TRBV18,.,.,TRBJ1-4
TGCGCCAGCAGCTCTGACAGGGGAAAGACTGAAGCTTTCTTT,CASSSDRGKTEAFF,TRBV5-1,.,TRBD1,TRBJ1-1
TGTGCCAGCAGTTACCACAGGGTCAACACTGAAGCTTTCTTT,CASSYHRVNTEAFF,TRBV6-5,.,.,TRBJ1-1
TGTGCCAGCTCACCCCCAGGAGCTAACTATGGCTACACCTTC,CASSPPGANYGYTF,TRBV18,.,.,TRBJ1-2
TGTGCCAGCAGCCAAGTAGGTCACTCCTACAATGAGCAGTTCTTC,CASSQVGHSYNEQFF,TRBV3-1/TRBV3-2,.,.,TRBJ2-1
TGTGCCAGCAGTCTACAGGGGGTCAACTATGGCTACACCTTC,CASSLQGVNYGYTF,TRBV28,.,TRBD1,TRBJ1-2
TGCAGTGCTAGTAATGGACTAGCGGGGGGGTACGAGCAGTACTTC,CSASNGLAGGYEQYF,TRBV20-1,.,TRBD2,TRBJ2-7
TGCGCCAGCAGCCTCTCTAGCGGAATCTCCTACAATGAGCAGTTCTTC,CASSLSSGISYNEQFF,TRBV5-1,.,TRBD2,TRBJ2-1
TGTGCCAGCAGTCCCCAGGGACAGGGGATCCTTATAGAGCAGTACTTC,CASSPQGQGILIEQYF,TRBV28,.,TRBD1,TRBJ2-7
TGCGCCAGCAGCTTAGGGGGCCTAACTAATGAAAAACTGTTTTTT,CASSLGGLTNEKLFF,TRBV5-1,.,TRBD1,TRBJ1-4
TGTGCCAGCATCGGGACAGGGGGCGATGTAAAGTTCTTC,CASIGTGGDVKFF,TRBV21-1,.,.,TRBJ2-1
TGTGCCTATCAGAGCTCCTATAATTCACCCCTCCACTTT,CAYQSSYNSPLHF,TRBV30,.,.,TRBJ1-6